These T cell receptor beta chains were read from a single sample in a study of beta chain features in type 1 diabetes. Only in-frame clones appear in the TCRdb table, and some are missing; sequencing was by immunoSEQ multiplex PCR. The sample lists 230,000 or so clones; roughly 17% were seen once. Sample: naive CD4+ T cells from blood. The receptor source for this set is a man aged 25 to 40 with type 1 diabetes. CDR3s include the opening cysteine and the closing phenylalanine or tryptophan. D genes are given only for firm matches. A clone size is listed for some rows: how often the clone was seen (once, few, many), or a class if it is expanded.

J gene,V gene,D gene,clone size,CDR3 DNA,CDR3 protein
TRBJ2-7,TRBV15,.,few,TGTGCCACCAGGATTACGGGTGCGGACGAGCAGTACTTC,CATRITGADEQYF
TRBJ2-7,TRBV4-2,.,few,TGTGCCAGCAGCCCCCCTTTAAGCGACCAGGAGCAGTACTTC,CASSPPLSDQEQYF
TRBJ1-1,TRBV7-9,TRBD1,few,TGTGCCAGCAGCTCCGGACAGGGTTGGACTGAAGCTTTCTTT,CASSSGQGWTEAFF
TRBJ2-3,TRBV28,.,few,TGTGCCAGTCGCGGGTTCGGAGATACGCAGTATTTT,CASRGFGDTQYF
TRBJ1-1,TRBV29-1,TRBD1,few,TGCAGCGTTTCTTTTACAGGGGAAACTGAAGCTTTCTTT,CSVSFTGETEAFF
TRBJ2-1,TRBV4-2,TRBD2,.,TGTGCCAGCAGCCAAGATCTAGCGGGGGGCAATGAGCAGTTCTTC,CASSQDLAGGNEQFF
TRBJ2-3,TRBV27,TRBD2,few,TGTGCCAGCAGTTTATCCCCACCCGGGGGGACCCCAGATACGCAGTATTTT,CASSLSPPGGTPDTQYF
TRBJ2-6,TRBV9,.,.,TGTGCCAGCAGCACCCACAGGCGCGGCTTCTCTGGGGCCAACGTCCTGACTTTC,CASSTHRRGFSGANVLTF
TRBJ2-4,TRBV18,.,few,TGTGCCAGCTCACCGATGACGGAGGAAGACATTCAGTACTTC,CASSPMTEEDIQYF
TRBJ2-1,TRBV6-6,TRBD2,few,TGTGCCAGCAGTCCCCGAGCGGGGACTAACAATGAGCAGTTCTTC,CASSPRAGTNNEQFF
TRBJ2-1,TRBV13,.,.,TGTGCCAGCAGCCGAGGTTACAATGAGCAGTTCTTC,CASSRGYNEQFF
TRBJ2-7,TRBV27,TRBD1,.,TGTGCCAGCAGTACGAGGACAGGGGGCAGTCCCTACGAGCAGTACTTC,CASSTRTGGSPYEQYF
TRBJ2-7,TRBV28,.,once,TGTGCCAGCAGTTTCGCTCAGGCGGGCAGCTCCTACGAGCAGTACTTC,CASSFAQAGSSYEQYF
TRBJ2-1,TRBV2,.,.,TGTGCCAGCAGTGCACTCGGGGGATCCTACAATGAGCAGTTCTTC,CASSALGGSYNEQFF
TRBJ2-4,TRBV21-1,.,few,TGTGCCAGGGTAATACATTGGGCCGAAAACATTCAGTACTTC,CARVIHWAENIQYF